This TCR beta chain was recorded in a study of blood T cells in healthy people across ages. V lost 8 bases to trimming and J lost 6 bases; unmatched junction nucleotides: 8. The CDR3 contains 14 residues. Germline loops: CDR1 MNHEY, CDR2 SVGEGT. A second PCR of roughly 6 to 12 cycles used a sample-barcoded 5' primer and a J-beta primer mix. From the 5' RACE reads, TCRdb called clonotypes with MiXCR, one entry per CDR3 protein. Found here are 500,000 to 550,000 distinct CDR3 sequences, 24% of them singletons; the top ten hold 8.7%. These data were also reused for a study on T cells of mothers and their children.

The sequence was obtained from a boy aged 5-17 years in good health. The sequenced sample consisted of blood. The V gene is TRBV6-2 or TRBV6-3, the J gene TRBJ2-2; 8 bases agree with TRBD2. CDR3 sequence: CASGKTSESGELFF. As DNA, the CDR3 is TGTGCCAGCGGAAAGACTAGCGAGTCCGGGGAGCTGTTTTTT.